The 9 T cell receptor beta chains in this list originate from one sample, sequenced in a study of T cell responses to AZD1222 COVID-19 vaccine. Clones were read by immunoSEQ multiplex PCR, and TCRdb kept only the in-frame ones, dropping some. The table lists 100,000 to 150,000 clones, about 87% of them singletons. Here the sequenced sample was peripheral blood, taken on day 0 of AZD1222 vaccination. The source is an adult in good health.

CDR3 in DNA: TGTGCCGTAGGGACAGACAGCTCCTATAATTCACCCCTCCACTTT. It codes for CAVGTDSSYNSPLHF. This chain connects TRBV30 to TRBJ1-6, with 7 positions matching TRBD1. Trimming cost V 8 bases and J 0 bases; bases outside gene matches: 7. The CDR3 loop spans 15 amino acids. Germline V gene data show CDR1 as GTSNPN and CDR2 as SVGIG (reference sequence). The entire variable domain, with the rest obtained from reference TRBV30 and TRBJ1-6, is as follows: SQTIHQWPATLVQPVGSPLSLECTVEGTSNPNLYWYRQAAGRGLQLLFYSVGIGQISSEVPQNLSASRPQDRQFILSSKKLLLSDSGFYLCAVGTDSSYNSPLHFGNGTRLTVT.

CDR3: CASSRQGDNSPLHF. In DNA form, the CDR3 reads TGTGCCAGCAGCCGACAGGGCGATAATTCACCCCTCCACTTT. The rearrangement uses TRBV3-1 (or the pseudogene TRBV3-2) and TRBJ1-6; 7 bases agree with TRBD1. Trimming removed 4 bases from V and 5 bases from J; junction bases left unmatched: 2. CDR1 and CDR2 from the germline V gene are LGHDT and YNNKEL (reference sequence). This CDR3 region has 14 residues.

This clone appeared a few times. The chain recombines TRBV27 with TRBJ2-1, with 9 bases fitting TRBD2. The CDR3 has 17 amino acids. Germline V gives CDR1 MNHEY, CDR2 SMNVEV (reference sequence). V trimming: 4 bases; J trimming: 7 bases; junction bases outside the gene matches: 14. The CDR3 nucleotides are TGTGCCAGCAGTTCACCCCGACTAGCGGAGACCGGGAATGAGCAGTTCTTC. Translated, it gives CASSSPRLAETGNEQFF.

CDR3 residues: CASSVGPSGKNIQYF. CDR3 nucleotide sequence: TGTGCCAGCAGTGTAGGGCCCTCGGGCAAAAACATTCAGTACTTC. The genes are TRBV25-1 and TRBJ2-4; D remains unclear. Trimming cost V 4 bases and J 3 bases, with 13 bases left between them. The CDR3 sequence is 15 residues long. CDR1 and CDR2 (germline): MGHDK, SYGVNS.

The J gene is TRBJ2-3, the V gene TRBV3-1 (or the pseudogene TRBV3-2); maybe TRBD1 (6 bases). Trimming took 1 base from V and 0 from J, leaving 8 bases between them. The CDR3 sequence is 15 residues long. Germline V gene sequence: CDR1 LGHDT, CDR2 YNNKEL (reference sequence). For the CDR3, the DNA is TGTGCCAGCAGCCAAGTCCAGGGGAGCACAGATACGCAGTATTTT. The encoded protein is CASSQVQGSTDTQYF.

This clone came up a few times. This chain connects TRBV28 to TRBJ1-6; unclear D gene. CDR3 length: 16 residues. Germline-derived CDR1 and CDR2 are MDHEN and SYDVKM. Trimming took off 5 bases at V and 1 base at J, with 12 bases between the two ends. This chain's CDR3 is CASSLLASSYNSPLHF. Here the CDR3 DNA reads TGTGCCAGCAGTCTCTTGGCCTCTTCCTATAATTCACCCCTCCACTTT. Drawing the rest from reference TRBV28 and TRBJ1-6, the complete variable domain is DVKVTQSSRYLVKRTGEKVFLECVQDMDHENMFWYRQDPGLGLRLIYFSYDVKMKEKGDIPEGYSVSREKKERFSLILESASTNQTSMYLCASSLLASSYNSPLHFGNGTRLTVT.

The chain is built from TRBV27 and TRBJ2-6; D unresolved. Germline V lookup: CDR1 MNHEY, CDR2 SMNVEV (reference sequence). The CDR3 has 15 residues. V dropped 1 base and J dropped 1 base, with 5 bases sitting between them. In nucleotides, the CDR3 is TGTGCCAGCAGTTTATTGGGGTCTGGGGCCAACGTCCTGACTTTC. Its protein product is CASSLLGSGANVLTF. The full variable domain, its missing parts supplied by reference TRBV27 and TRBJ2-6, is EAQVTQNPRYLITVTGKKLTVTCSQNMNHEYMSWYRQDPGLGLRQIYYSMNVEVTDKGDVPEGYKVSRKEKRNFPLILESPSPNQTSLYFCASSLLGSGANVLTFGAGSRLTVL.

The rearrangement uses TRBV10-1 and TRBJ1-1, with D unclear. The CDR3 spans 15 residues. Germline V gene data show CDR1 as WNHNN and CDR2 as SYGVQD (reference sequence). V was clipped by 7 bases and J by 1 base, with 16 bases between them. Written as DNA, the CDR3 is TGCGCCAGCACCCGACGGGAGATTACGAACACTGAAGCTTTCTTT. It translates to CASTRREITNTEAFF.

This clone was picked up one time. The chain carries TRBV10-1 and TRBJ2-1; no reliable D call. Germline lookup yields CDR1 WNHNN and CDR2 SYGVQD (reference sequence). Trimming cost V 0 bases and J 4 bases, with 7 bases left between them. This CDR3 region has 14 residues. CDR3 in amino acids: CASSESRGYNEQFF. In DNA, the CDR3 is TGCGCCAGCAGTGAGTCTCGAGGATACAATGAGCAGTTCTTC.